These T cell receptor beta chains were read from a single sample in a study of cytomegalovirus exposure and HLA in healthy donors. The assay was immunoSEQ multiplex PCR, and TCRdb's table has in-frame clones only and misses some. The table records some 99,000 clones, 81% of them present only once. Sequences were obtained from PBMCs. These receptors were taken from a woman in her twenties or thirties in good health and CMV-seronegative. Each CDR3 is given with its conserved first and last residue.

j_gene	v_gene	CDR3aa
TRBJ2-7	TRBV5-6	CASSLEGRGFYEQYF
TRBJ1-5	TRBV7-9	CASSPDRADQPQHF
TRBJ1-5	TRBV27	CASSPIETGGVDQPQHF
TRBJ1-1	TRBV7-9	CSSSLGRKGTIQAFF
TRBJ2-1	TRBV5-4	CASSRVGAGDNEQFF
TRBJ2-2	TRBV7-9	CASSAGFTGELFF
TRBJ2-5	TRBV11-2	CASATHGTSGIETQYF
TRBJ2-7	TRBV6-1	CASSEGASGRAGEQYF
TRBJ1-2	TRBV5-4	CASSSQGAGYGYTF
TRBJ2-1	TRBV27	CASSFIRLAGEGNEQFF
TRBJ2-7	TRBV27	CASSRTGAVSYEQYF
TRBJ2-5	TRBV27	CASRRRGGGETQYF
TRBJ2-7	TRBV5-1	CASRESGAFYEQYF
TRBJ1-3	TRBV5-4	CASSPSGRAGNTIYF
TRBJ2-7	TRBV19	CASSITSGYEQYF
TRBJ2-1	TRBV6-5	CASSDPDSNEQFF
TRBJ2-2	TRBV27	CASRKRGTGELFF
TRBJ1-1	TRBV9	CASSPPDGRAVAFF
TRBJ2-3	TRBV10-1	CASGAGVMGTDTQYF
TRBJ2-1	TRBV4-2	CASSQEGAPSSYNEQFF
TRBJ1-5	TRBV11-2	CASSSWTDNQPQHF
TRBJ2-7	TRBV28	CASISASASYEQYF
TRBJ2-5	TRBV7-9	CSSSSTLAGGETQYF
TRBJ1-4	TRBV18	CASSPGTGGGKLFF
TRBJ2-1	TRBV5-1	CASTRGGRDNEQFF
TRBJ2-5	TRBV30	CAWSVVRVRETQYF
TRBJ2-7	TRBV19	CASSIGLAQSYEQYF
TRBJ1-5	TRBV7-2	CASSFDSSQPQHF
TRBJ1-5	TRBV6-6	CASTLRTGGNQPQHF
TRBJ2-1	TRBV10-3	CAISGGQGQQFF
TRBJ2-2	TRBV29-1	CSVSSRQGGTGELFF
TRBJ2-5	TRBV28	CASSPEKGARETQYF
TRBJ2-3	TRBV7-7	CASSSGRGDTQYF
TRBJ2-1	TRBV20-1	CSARRYNEQFF
TRBJ1-2	TRBV6-1	CASSFTGTGDGYTF
TRBJ2-2	TRBV7-9	CSSSLIQGAVTGELFF
TRBJ2-3	TRBV5-1	CASSLGTSGRGGTQYF
TRBJ1-5	TRBV2	CASTTQAGSNQPQHF
TRBJ2-2	TRBV11-3	CASSWDSGANTGELFF
TRBJ2-1	TRBV5-1	CASSLVGPSGSGAYNEQFF
TRBJ2-6	TRBV4-2	CASSQDPVGANVLTF
TRBJ1-5	TRBV27	CASRTGQGARSNQPQHF
TRBJ2-2	TRBV4-2	CASSQVAGISINTGELFF
TRBJ2-4	TRBV27	CASRTQGARDIQYF
TRBJ1-1	TRBV7-9	CASSAPGGEGAFF
TRBJ2-3	TRBV7-2	CASSLYLAAAQYF
TRBJ2-1	TRBV10-1	CASSEGASGTGEQFF
TRBJ2-1	TRBV27	CASRTFLRGRVAGGGEQFF
TRBJ2-3	TRBV5-8	CASSLDSSTDTQYF
TRBJ2-7	TRBV5-1	CASSQDSSSYEQYF
TRBJ2-5	TRBV7-2	CASSGGAGVYETQYF
TRBJ2-1	TRBV11-2	CASSLDQGGQFF
TRBJ1-5	TRBV19	CASSLLTVGQDNQPQHF
TRBJ2-7	TRBV29-1	CSVEGGQGVYEQYF